The 19 T cell receptor beta chains in this list originate from one sample, sequenced in a study of T cell repertoires in ileal Crohn's disease. Generated by immunoSEQ multiplex PCR, the TCRdb table keeps only in-frame clones and is missing some. The sample has about 10,000 clones; under 80% are singletons. The sequencing input was ileal tissue. All receptors derive from an adult with Crohn's disease.

The V call is TRBV21-1, the J call TRBJ2-1; the listed D gene, TRBD1, was not tested against the DNA. TRBV21-1 is a pseudogene. The CDR3 spans 13 residues. The CDR3 sequence is CASRSGKYNEQFF. For the CDR3, the DNA is TGTGCCAGCAGATCAGGGAAATACAATGAGCAGTTCTTC.

The CDR3 nucleotides read TGTGCCAGCAGGACCGGACAGGGCTATGGCTACACCTTC. Translation: CASRTGQGYGYTF. The V call is TRBV28, the J call TRBJ1-2; 8 bases are a match to TRBD1. V trimming: 6 bases; J trimming: 4 bases; junction bases outside the gene matches: 4. The CDR3 is made up of 13 amino acids. From germline, CDR1 is MDHEN and CDR2 SYDVKM.

This sequence joins TRBV9 and TRBJ2-7, with 8 bases aligning to TRBD2. This CDR3 comprises 15 residues. Germline V gene data show CDR1 as SGDLS and CDR2 as YYNGEE. V lost 0 bases to trimming and J lost 1 base; unmatched junction nucleotides: 3. CDR3: CASSVGSSGSYEQYF. The CDR3 region has the DNA TGTGCCAGCAGCGTAGGATCTAGCGGGTCCTACGAGCAGTACTTC.

This clone has more than one count but fewer than ten. This chain links TRBV6-5 with TRBJ1-2; a possible D gene is TRBD1 (6 bases). This CDR3 spans 14 amino acids. Per the germline V gene, CDR1 is MNHEY and CDR2 is SVGAGI. V was clipped by 2 bases and J by 8 bases, with 15 bases between them. The CDR3 DNA is TGTGCCAGCAGTTACCAGACAGGTTTCGGCGGCTACACCTTC. Its protein product is CASSYQTGFGGYTF.

The chain employs TRBV15 and TRBJ2-2; D possibly corresponds to TRBD2 (7 bases). Germline CDR1 LNHNV, CDR2 YYDKDF (reference sequence). The CDR3 loop spans 17 amino acids. The ends were cut back, 5 bases at V and 2 bases at J, with 18 bases in the middle. The CDR3: CATSSLGGARNTGELFF. For the CDR3, the DNA is TGTGCCACCAGCTCCCTGGGGGGGGCCCGAAACACCGGGGAGCTGTTTTTT.

The chain recombines TRBV5-6 with TRBJ1-1, with D possibly matching TRBD1 (5 bases). The CDR3 sequence is 17 residues long. V lost 1 base and J 4 bases, leaving 20 bases between the germline ends. CDR1 is SGHDT and CDR2 is YYEEEE in the germline V gene. For the CDR3, the DNA is TGTGCCAGCAGCTTGTGGAGGGCCCGGTGGGGGGGCACTGAAGCTTTCTTT. It yields the protein CASSLWRARWGGTEAFF.

The chain joins TRBV9 to TRBJ2-7; the D gene is possibly TRBD2 (5 bases). CDR1 and CDR2 (germline): SGDLS, YYNGEE. The CDR3 consists of 14 residues. V lost 0 bases and J 7 bases, leaving 14 bases between the germline ends. CDR3 in DNA: TGTGCCAGCAGCGTAGACTCCCATCCGGGAGAGCAGTACTTC. Translation: CASSVDSHPGEQYF.

The chain recombines TRBV27 with TRBJ2-1, with 7 bases that match TRBD2. The CDR3 loop spans 16 amino acids. Germline CDR1 and CDR2: MNHEY and SMNVEV (reference sequence). V lost 8 bases and J lost 4; bases outside the gene matches: 14. CDR3 protein: CASRYSVSGVYNEQFF. For the CDR3, the DNA is TGTGCCAGCCGATACTCGGTGAGCGGGGTATACAATGAGCAGTTCTTC.

V is TRBV7-8 and J is TRBJ1-5; no reliable D call. Trimming took off 5 bases at V and 5 bases at J, with 10 bases between the two ends. The CDR3 contains 13 residues. The germline V gene has CDR1 SGHVS and CDR2 FQNEAQ. CDR3: CASSPAVYQPQHF. For the CDR3, the DNA is TGTGCCAGCAGCCCGGCGGTGTATCAGCCCCAGCATTTT.

V is TRBV10-1 and J is TRBJ2-1; 14 bases line up with TRBD2. Trimming removed 0 bases from V and 8 bases from J; junction bases left unmatched: 9. The CDR3 covers 18 residues. CDR1 is WNHNN, CDR2 SYGVQD, per germline (reference sequence). The CDR3 DNA reads TGCGCCAGCAGTGAGTCGTTTTTGGGACTAGCGGGGGCGGATGAGCAGTTCTTC. This sequence encodes CASSESFLGLAGADEQFF.

The chain is built from TRBV5-6 and TRBJ1-2; 10 bases line up with TRBD1. CDR3 size: 15 residues. Losses at the gene ends were 6 bases for V and 7 bases for J; bases not matched to a gene: 12. Germline CDR1 reads SGHDT; CDR2 reads YYEEEE. The CDR3 loop reads CASNTPRTGGVGYTF. DNA of the CDR3: TGTGCCAGCAACACCCCGCGGACAGGGGGAGTTGGCTACACCTTC.

This chain joins TRBV11-2 and TRBJ2-7, with D maybe TRBD2 (6 bases). The CDR3 contains 14 residues. Germline loops: CDR1 SGHAT, CDR2 FQNNGV. The V gene lost 3 bases and the J gene lost 3 bases, with 12 bases spanning the gap. CDR3 sequence reads: CASSLGTRGYEQYF. The CDR3 DNA follows: TGTGCCAGCAGCTTGGGGACTCGCGGCTACGAGCAGTACTTC.

The chain is built from TRBV2 and TRBJ2-7; 8 bases fit TRBD2. This CDR3 contains 14 residues. Germline CDR1 reads SNHLY; CDR2 reads FYNNEI. The junction had 14 bases not matched to a gene; V was cut back by 9 bases and J by 7 bases. The CDR3 protein is CARPTTGGPMEQYF. The CDR3 DNA reads TGTGCCAGGCCGACTACGGGGGGGCCCATGGAGCAGTACTTC.

The chain employs TRBV18 and TRBJ2-7; 7 nucleotides match TRBD1. CDR1 and CDR2 from the germline V gene are KGHSH and LQKENI. This CDR3 contains 16 residues. V shed 0 bases, J shed 4 bases, and the junction held 9 bases outside the gene matches. Here the CDR3 DNA reads TGTGCCAGCTCACCACCGGGAACAGGGGTGTTATACGAGCAGTACTTC. Translated: CASSPPGTGVLYEQYF.

A remark on this clone: The final CDR3 position lacks the conserved phenylalanine or tryptophan, pointing to a likely read error. The DNA is omitted, as the CDR3 cannot be located on it reliably, and the CDR3 follows TCRdb's listing. The gene calls are TRBV21-1 and TRBJ2-7; TRBD2, as called in the table, went unchecked against the DNA. TRBV21-1 is a listed pseudogene. The CDR3 is 10 residues long, counting both termini. The CDR3 spells CASSLLTGFS.

The rearrangement links TRBV6-1 to TRBJ1-6, with 8 bases matching TRBD1. This CDR3 is 13 amino acids long. The germline V gene encodes CDR1 MNHNS and CDR2 SASEGT. V trimming: 7 bases; J trimming: 9 bases; junction bases outside the gene matches: 5. The CDR3 here is CASIPRGPSPLHF. The CDR3 coding sequence is TGTGCCAGCATACCCAGGGGGCCTTCACCCCTCCACTTT.

The rearrangement links TRBV7-2 to TRBJ1-2; 9 bases agree with TRBD1. CDR1 and CDR2 from the germline V gene are SGHTA and FQGNSA. CDR3 length equals 18 residues. J lost 4 bases, V lost 1 base, and 13 bases had no gene match. This chain's CDR3 is CASSLDRGQGLTGYGYTF. For the CDR3, the DNA is TGTGCCAGCAGCTTAGACCGGGGACAGGGACTGACTGGCTATGGCTACACCTTC.

The chain recombines TRBV11-3 with TRBJ2-7, with D unclear. Per germline, CDR1 SGHNT and CDR2 YENEEA. The V end lost 5 bases, the J end lost 2 bases, and 10 bases lay between the germline ends. This CDR3 spans 13 amino acids. The CDR3 spells CASSARLAYEQYF. CDR3 in DNA: TGTGCCAGCAGCGCGAGGTTGGCCTACGAGCAGTACTTC.

The gene calls are TRBV11-3 and TRBJ1-5; 8 bases match TRBD1. Germline assignment: CDR1 SGHNT and CDR2 YENEEA. V gave up 0 bases and J gave up 2 bases; unmatched junction bases: 3. The CDR3 covers 16 residues. The CDR3 DNA reads TGTGCCAGCAGCTTAGAACAGGGGGTTGGCAATCAGCCCCAGCATTTT. This codes for CASSLEQGVGNQPQHF.